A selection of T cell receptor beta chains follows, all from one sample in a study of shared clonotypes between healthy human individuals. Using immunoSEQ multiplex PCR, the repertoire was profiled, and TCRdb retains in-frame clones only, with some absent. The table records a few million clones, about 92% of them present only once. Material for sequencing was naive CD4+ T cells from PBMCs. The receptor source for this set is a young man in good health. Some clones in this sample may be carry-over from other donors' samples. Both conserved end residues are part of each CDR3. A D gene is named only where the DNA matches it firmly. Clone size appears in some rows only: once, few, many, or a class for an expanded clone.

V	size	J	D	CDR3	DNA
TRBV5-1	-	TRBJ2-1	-	CASSLGDSAMREQFF	TGCGCCAGCAGCTTGGGGGACTCCGCAATGAGAGAGCAGTTCTTC
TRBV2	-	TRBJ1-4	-	CASGRGQIEREKLFF	TGTGCCAGTGGGAGGGGACAAATTGAGCGGGAAAAACTGTTTTTT
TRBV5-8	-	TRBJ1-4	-	CASSLSVEKLFF	TGTGCCAGCAGCTTGTCCGTGGAAAAACTGTTTTTT
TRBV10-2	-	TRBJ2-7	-	CASRGDLSSYEQYF	TGCGCCAGCAGAGGGGACCTAAGCTCCTACGAGCAGTACTTC
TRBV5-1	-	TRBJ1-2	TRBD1	CASSFGQGVPYGYTF	TGCGCCAGCAGCTTCGGACAGGGGGTCCCCTATGGCTACACCTTC
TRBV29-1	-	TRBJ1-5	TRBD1	CSVVDRVDQPQHF	TGCAGCGTCGTGGACAGGGTAGATCAGCCCCAGCATTTT
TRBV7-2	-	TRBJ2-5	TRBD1	CASSPTGQGWTQYF	TGTGCCAGCAGCCCTACCGGACAGGGCTGGACCCAGTACTTC
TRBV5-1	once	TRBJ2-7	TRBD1	CASSLVDRGAEQYF	TGCGCCAGCAGCTTGGTTGACAGGGGTGCCGAGCAGTACTTC
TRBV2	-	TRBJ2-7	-	CASMIQGGDYEQYF	TGTGCCAGCATGATACAGGGGGGGGACTACGAGCAGTACTTC
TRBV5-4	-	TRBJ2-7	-	CASSPGQSSYEQYF	TGTGCCAGCAGCCCCGGACAGAGCTCCTACGAGCAGTACTTC
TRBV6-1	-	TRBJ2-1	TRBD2	CASSGKWGLAGDNEQFF	TGTGCCAGCAGTGGAAAATGGGGACTAGCGGGAGACAATGAGCAGTTCTTC
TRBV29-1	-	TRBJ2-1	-	CSVSRTAYNEQFF	TGCAGCGTAAGCAGGACAGCATACAATGAGCAGTTCTTC
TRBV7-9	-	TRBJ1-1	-	CASSFSTYSAFF	TGTGCCAGCAGCTTTTCAACTTATTCGGCTTTCTTT
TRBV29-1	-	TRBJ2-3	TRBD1	CSVLKGQGADTQYF	TGCAGCGTCTTGAAGGGACAGGGGGCAGATACGCAGTATTTT
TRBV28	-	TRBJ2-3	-	CASTVPLGSTDTQYF	TGTGCCAGCACCGTTCCGCTAGGGAGCACAGATACGCAGTATTTT
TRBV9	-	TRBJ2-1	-	CASSVALRSDLSSYNEQFF	TGTGCCAGCAGCGTAGCCTTGCGGAGCGACCTAAGCTCCTACAATGAGCAGTTCTTC
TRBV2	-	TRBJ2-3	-	CASSRTGRADTQYF	TGTGCCAGCAGCCGGACAGGGAGGGCAGATACGCAGTATTTT
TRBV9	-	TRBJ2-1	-	CASSAFPRNEQFF	TGTGCCAGCAGCGCCTTTCCCCGAAATGAGCAGTTCTTC
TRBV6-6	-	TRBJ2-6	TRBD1	CASRTGGSGANVLTF	TGTGCCAGCAGAACAGGGGGCTCTGGGGCCAACGTCCTGACTTTC
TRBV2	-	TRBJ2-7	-	CASTLSYEQYF	TGTGCCAGCACCCTCTCCTACGAGCAGTACTTC
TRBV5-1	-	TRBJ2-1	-	CASSPGAGTHRRGVNEQFF	TGCGCCAGCAGCCCAGGGGCAGGGACACACCGTAGGGGTGTTAATGAGCAGTTCTTC
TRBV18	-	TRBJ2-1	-	CASSPQLTGNNEQFF	TGTGCCAGCTCACCGCAGCTCACAGGAAACAATGAGCAGTTCTTC
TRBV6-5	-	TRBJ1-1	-	CASSYSSQLPNTEAFF	TGTGCCAGCAGTTACTCGAGTCAGCTCCCGAACACTGAAGCTTTCTTT
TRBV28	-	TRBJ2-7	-	CASSRRAYEQYF	TGTGCCAGCAGTCGCAGGGCCTACGAGCAGTACTTC
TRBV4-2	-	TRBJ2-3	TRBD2	CASSHRLAGGPDTQYF	TGTGCCAGCAGCCATAGACTAGCGGGAGGGCCAGATACGCAGTATTTT
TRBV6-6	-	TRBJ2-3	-	CASSYWGDTQYF	TGTGCCAGCAGTTATTGGGGAGATACGCAGTATTTT
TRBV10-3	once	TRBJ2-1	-	CAIGPLAGEQFF	TGTGCCATCGGGCCTCTAGCAGGCGAGCAGTTCTTC
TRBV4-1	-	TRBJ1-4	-	CASRDLGAREKLFF	TGCGCCAGCAGGGATCTCGGGGCCCGAGAAAAACTGTTTTTT
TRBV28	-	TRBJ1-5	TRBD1	CASTRQGISNQPQHF	TGTGCCAGCACCCGACAGGGGATTAGCAATCAGCCCCAGCATTTT
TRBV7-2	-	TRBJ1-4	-	CASSQGPLREKLFF	TGTGCCAGCAGCCAGGGGCCCTTGAGGGAAAAACTGTTTTTT
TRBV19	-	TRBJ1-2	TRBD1	CASRGDRPLYGYTF	TGTGCCAGTAGGGGGGACAGGCCACTCTATGGCTACACCTTC
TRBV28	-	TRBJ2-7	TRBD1	CASSFLDREEQYF	TGTGCCAGCAGTTTCCTCGACAGGGAAGAGCAGTACTTC
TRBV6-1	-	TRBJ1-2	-	CASSEPGGVGDGYTF	TGTGCCAGCAGTGAACCCGGCGGGGTTGGCGATGGCTACACCTTC
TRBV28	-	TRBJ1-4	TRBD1	CASSFGGGGEKLFF	TGTGCCAGCAGTTTTGGAGGGGGCGGCGAAAAACTGTTTTTT
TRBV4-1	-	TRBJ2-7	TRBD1	CASSPYRDRGESEQYF	TGCGCCAGCAGCCCCTACAGGGACAGGGGGGAGTCCGAGCAGTACTTC
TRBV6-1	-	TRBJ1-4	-	CASTQGFNEKLFF	TGTGCCAGCACACAAGGTTTTAATGAAAAACTGTTTTTT
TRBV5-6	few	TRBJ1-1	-	CASSLGLNTEAFF	TGTGCCAGCAGCCTGGGTTTGAACACTGAAGCTTTCTTT
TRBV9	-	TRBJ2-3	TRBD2	CASSSGRAPDTQYF	TGTGCCAGCAGCAGCGGGAGAGCCCCAGATACGCAGTATTTT
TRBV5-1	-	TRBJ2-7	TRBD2	CASSLVASGSHYEQYF	TGCGCCAGCAGCTTGGTGGCTAGCGGGAGCCACTACGAGCAGTACTTC
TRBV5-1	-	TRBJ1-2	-	CASSQDDLGGGYTF	TGCGCCAGCAGCCAGGACGACCTAGGAGGCGGCTACACCTTC
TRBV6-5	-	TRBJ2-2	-	CASSPTGANTGELFF	TGTGCCAGCAGTCCAACAGGAGCGAACACCGGGGAGCTGTTTTTT
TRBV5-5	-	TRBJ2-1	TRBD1	CASSLAGTAYNEQFF	TGTGCCAGCAGCTTGGCCGGGACAGCCTACAATGAGCAGTTCTTC
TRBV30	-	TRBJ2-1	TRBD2	CAGMTSVKYNEQFF	TGTGCCGGGATGACTAGCGTAAAATACAATGAGCAGTTCTTC
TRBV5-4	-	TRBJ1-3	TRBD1	CASSPGQANTIYF	TGTGCCAGCAGCCCGGGACAGGCAAACACCATATATTTT
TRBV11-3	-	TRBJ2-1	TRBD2	CASSPRGGRDKEQFF	TGTGCCAGCAGCCCGAGAGGCGGGAGGGATAAAGAGCAGTTCTTC
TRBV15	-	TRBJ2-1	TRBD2	CATSILGASGSNEQFF	TGTGCCACCAGCATTCTTGGGGCTAGCGGTTCCAATGAGCAGTTCTTC
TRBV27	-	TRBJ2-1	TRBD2	CASAIAGETYNEQFF	TGTGCCAGCGCAATAGCGGGGGAGACATACAATGAGCAGTTCTTC
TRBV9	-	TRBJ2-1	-	CASSLRQVSDEQFF	TGTGCCAGCAGCTTACGACAGGTCAGCGATGAGCAGTTCTTC
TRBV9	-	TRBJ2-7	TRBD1	CASSVVPGQGLGEQYF	TGTGCCAGCAGCGTAGTACCGGGACAGGGTCTTGGGGAGCAGTACTTC
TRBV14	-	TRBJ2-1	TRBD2	CASSQDLLAGEREQFF	TGTGCCAGCAGCCAAGATCTACTAGCGGGAGAACGGGAGCAGTTCTTC
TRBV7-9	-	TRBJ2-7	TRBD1	CASSWSFGQGYEQYF	TGTGCCAGCAGTTGGTCGTTCGGACAGGGGTACGAGCAGTACTTC
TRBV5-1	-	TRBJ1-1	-	CASSPDPDTEAFF	TGCGCCAGCAGCCCGGACCCTGACACTGAAGCTTTCTTT
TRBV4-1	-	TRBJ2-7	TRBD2	CASSQGRASGPRGYEQYF	TGCGCCAGCAGCCAAGGGAGGGCTAGCGGCCCACGGGGGTACGAGCAGTACTTC
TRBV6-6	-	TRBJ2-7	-	CASSEGDYEQYF	TGTGCCAGCTCAGAAGGCGACTACGAGCAGTACTTC
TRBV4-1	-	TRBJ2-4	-	CASSQDLYSDKNIQYF	TGCGCCAGCAGCCAAGATCTCTACAGCGACAAAAACATTCAGTACTTC
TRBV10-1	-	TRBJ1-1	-	CASSEYSFGMNTEAFF	TGCGCCAGCAGTGAGTACAGTTTCGGGATGAACACTGAAGCTTTCTTT
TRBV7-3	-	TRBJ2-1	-	CASSSTTSSYNEQFF	TGTGCCAGCAGCTCTACTACCAGCTCCTACAATGAGCAGTTCTTC
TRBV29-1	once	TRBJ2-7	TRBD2	CSVGGLAKRNEQYF	TGCAGCGTTGGGGGACTAGCGAAAAGAAACGAGCAGTACTTC
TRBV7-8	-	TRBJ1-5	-	CASSLEPGQPQHF	TGTGCCAGCAGCCTAGAGCCAGGGCAGCCCCAGCATTTT
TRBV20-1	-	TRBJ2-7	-	CSAREGREQYF	TGCAGTGCTAGAGAGGGACGGGAGCAGTACTTC